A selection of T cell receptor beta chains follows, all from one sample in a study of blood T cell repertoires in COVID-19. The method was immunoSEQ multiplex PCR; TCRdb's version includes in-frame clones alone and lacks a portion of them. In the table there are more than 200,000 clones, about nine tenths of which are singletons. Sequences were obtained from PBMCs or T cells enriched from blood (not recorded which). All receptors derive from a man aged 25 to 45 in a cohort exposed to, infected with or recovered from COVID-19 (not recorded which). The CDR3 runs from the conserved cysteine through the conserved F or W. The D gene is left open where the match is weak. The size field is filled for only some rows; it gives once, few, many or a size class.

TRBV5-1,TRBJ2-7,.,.,CASSLDRYEQYF,TGCGCCAGCAGCTTGGACAGATACGAGCAGTACTTC
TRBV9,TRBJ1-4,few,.,CASSGPGGDEKLFF,TGTGCCAGCAGCGGCCCCGGAGGGGATGAAAAACTGTTTTTT
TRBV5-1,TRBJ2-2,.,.,CASSLTRQTNTGELFF,TGCGCCAGCAGCTTAACTAGACAAACGAACACCGGGGAGCTGTTTTTT
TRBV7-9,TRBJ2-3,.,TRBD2,CASSPKLAGSTDTQYF,TGTGCCAGCAGCCCAAAACTAGCGGGAAGCACAGATACGCAGTATTTT
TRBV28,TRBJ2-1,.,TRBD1,CASSSPGQKSEQFF,TGTGCCAGCAGTTCGCCGGGACAGAAAAGTGAGCAGTTCTTC
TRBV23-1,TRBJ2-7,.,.,CASSQSKDRSYEQYF,TGCGCCAGCAGTCAATCGAAAGACAGGAGCTACGAGCAGTACTTC
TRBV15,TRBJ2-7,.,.,CATSSRDNSYEQYF,TGTGCCACCAGCAGTCGGGACAATTCCTACGAGCAGTACTTC
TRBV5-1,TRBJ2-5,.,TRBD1,CASSQAGTVSQETQYF,TGCGCCAGCAGCCAGGCCGGGACAGTAAGTCAAGAGACCCAGTACTTC
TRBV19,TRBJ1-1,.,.,CASSEEGGGTEAFF,TGTGCCAGTAGTGAAGAGGGAGGGGGCACTGAAGCTTTCTTT
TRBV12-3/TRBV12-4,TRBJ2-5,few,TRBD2,CASSLAGVETQYF,TGTGCCAGCAGTCTAGCGGGAGTGGAGACCCAGTACTTC
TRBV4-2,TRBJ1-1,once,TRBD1,CASSPTGGSYEAFF,TGTGCCAGCAGCCCCACAGGGGGCTCTTATGAAGCTTTCTTT
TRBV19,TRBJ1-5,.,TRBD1,CASSLRTGVNQPQHF,TGTGCCAGTTCACTGAGGACAGGAGTCAATCAGCCCCAGCATTTT
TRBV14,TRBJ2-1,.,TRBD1,CASSPGEGQGRTEQFF,TGTGCCAGCAGCCCCGGCGAGGGACAGGGGCGTACTGAGCAGTTCTTC
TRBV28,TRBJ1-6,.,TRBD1,CASSSQGAGSPLHF,TGTGCCAGCAGTTCACAGGGGGCAGGGTCACCCCTCCACTTT
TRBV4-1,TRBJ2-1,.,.,CASSQQQEGNEQFF,TGCGCCAGCAGCCAGCAACAGGAGGGGAATGAGCAGTTCTTC
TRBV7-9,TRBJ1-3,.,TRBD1,CASSLTQGAGGNTIYF,TGTGCCAGCAGCTTGACACAGGGGGCGGGTGGAAACACCATATATTTT
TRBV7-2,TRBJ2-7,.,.,CASRIGTHYEQYF,TGTGCCAGCAGGATTGGGACACACTACGAGCAGTACTTC
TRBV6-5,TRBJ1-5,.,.,CASGTSDQPQHF,TGTGCCAGCGGCACGAGCGATCAGCCCCAGCATTTT
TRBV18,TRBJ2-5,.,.,CASSPPYQETQYF,TGTGCCAGCTCACCACCCTACCAAGAGACCCAGTACTTC
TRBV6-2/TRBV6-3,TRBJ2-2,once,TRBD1,CASSYLPGTGSSENTGELFF,TGTGCCAGCAGTTACTTACCCGGGACAGGGAGCTCCGAGAACACCGGGGAGCTGTTTTTT
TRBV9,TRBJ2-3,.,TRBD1,CASSAGTGTTDTQYF,TGTGCCAGCAGCGCCGGGACAGGGACAACAGATACGCAGTATTTT
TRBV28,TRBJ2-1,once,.,CASSEKQGWDSAEDNEQFF,TGTGCCAGCAGCGAGAAACAGGGTTGGGATTCAGCGGAGGACAATGAGCAGTTCTTC
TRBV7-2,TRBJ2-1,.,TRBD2,CASSPRTSGYNEQFF,TGTGCCAGCAGCCCCCGGACTAGCGGTTACAATGAGCAGTTCTTC
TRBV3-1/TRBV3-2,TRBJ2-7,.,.,CASSHGTGVYEQYF,TGTGCCAGCAGCCATGGGACGGGAGTTTACGAGCAGTACTTC
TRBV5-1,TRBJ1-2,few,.,CASSPGGTGYGYTF,TGCGCCAGCAGTCCTGGGGGCACCGGTTATGGCTACACCTTC
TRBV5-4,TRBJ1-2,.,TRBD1,CASSWDSVNYGYTF,TGTGCCAGCAGCTGGGACAGCGTGAACTATGGCTACACCTTC
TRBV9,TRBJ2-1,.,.,CASSVVPRNEQFF,TGTGCCAGCAGCGTAGTCCCCCGCAATGAGCAGTTCTTC
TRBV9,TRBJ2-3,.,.,CASNSRRDSSTDTQYF,TGTGCCAGCAACAGTAGGAGGGACTCGAGCACAGATACGCAGTATTTT
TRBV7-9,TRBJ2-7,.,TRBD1,CASSSTGVASYEQYF,TGTGCCAGCAGCTCGACAGGGGTCGCCTCCTACGAGCAGTACTTC
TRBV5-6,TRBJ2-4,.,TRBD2,CASSLEGTIAKNIQYF,TGTGCCAGCAGCTTGGAGGGGACTATAGCCAAAAACATTCAGTACTTC
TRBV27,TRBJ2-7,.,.,CASSLKSGRYF,TGTGCCAGCAGTCTAAAAAGCGGCAGGTACTTC
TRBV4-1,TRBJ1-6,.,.,CASSQWAPSRSSYNSPLHF,TGCGCCAGCAGCCAGTGGGCCCCGAGCCGAAGCTCCTATAATTCACCCCTCCACTTT
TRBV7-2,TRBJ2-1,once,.,CASSLAGVNEQFF,TGTGCCAGCAGCCTGGCAGGGGTCAATGAGCAGTTCTTC
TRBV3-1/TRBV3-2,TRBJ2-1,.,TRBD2,CASSQGPSGSPDNEQFF,TGTGCCAGCAGCCAAGGTCCTAGCGGGAGTCCCGACAATGAGCAGTTCTTC
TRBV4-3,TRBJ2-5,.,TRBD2,CASSQEVAGGPHQETQYF,TGCGCCAGCAGCCAAGAGGTAGCGGGAGGGCCTCACCAAGAGACCCAGTACTTC
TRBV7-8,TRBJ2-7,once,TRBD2,CASSRGASGRSAYEQYF,TGTGCCAGCAGCCGAGGGGCAAGCGGGAGGTCCGCCTACGAGCAGTACTTC
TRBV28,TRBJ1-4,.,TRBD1,CASSKQGAKEKLFF,TGTGCCAGCAGTAAACAGGGGGCGAAAGAAAAACTGTTTTTT
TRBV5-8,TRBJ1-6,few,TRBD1,CASSPYRGGESPLHF,TGTGCCAGCAGCCCCTACAGGGGGGGAGAGTCACCCCTCCACTTT
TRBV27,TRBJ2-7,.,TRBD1,CASSFRDRVVEQYF,TGTGCCAGCAGTTTCCGGGACAGGGTAGTCGAGCAGTACTTC
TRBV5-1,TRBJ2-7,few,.,CASSPSGASYEQYF,TGCGCCAGCAGCCCTTCAGGGGCCTCCTACGAGCAGTACTTC
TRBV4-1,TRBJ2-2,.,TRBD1,CASRTILQGPWNTGELFF,TGCGCCAGCAGAACTATTCTACAGGGGCCATGGAACACCGGGGAGCTGTTTTTT